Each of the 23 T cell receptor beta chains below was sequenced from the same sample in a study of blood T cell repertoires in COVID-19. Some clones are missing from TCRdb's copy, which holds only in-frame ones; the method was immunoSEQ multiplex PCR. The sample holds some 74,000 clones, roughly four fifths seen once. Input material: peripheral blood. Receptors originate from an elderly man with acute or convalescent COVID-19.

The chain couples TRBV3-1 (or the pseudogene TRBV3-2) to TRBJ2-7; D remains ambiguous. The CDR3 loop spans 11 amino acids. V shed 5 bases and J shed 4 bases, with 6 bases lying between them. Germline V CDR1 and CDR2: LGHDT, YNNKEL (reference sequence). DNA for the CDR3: TGTGCCAGCAGCACACCATACGAGCAGTACTTC. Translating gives CASSTPYEQYF.

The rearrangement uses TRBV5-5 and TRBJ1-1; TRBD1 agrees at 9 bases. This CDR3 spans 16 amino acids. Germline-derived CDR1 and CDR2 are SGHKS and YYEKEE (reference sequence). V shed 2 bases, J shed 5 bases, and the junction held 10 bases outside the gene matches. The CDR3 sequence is CASSFEMMDRGTEAFF. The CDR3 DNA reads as TGTGCCAGCAGCTTCGAGATGATGGACAGGGGAACTGAAGCTTTCTTT. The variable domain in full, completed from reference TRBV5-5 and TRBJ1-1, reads DAGVTQSPTHLIKTRGQQVTLRCSPISGHKSVSWYQQVLGQGPQFIFQYYEKEERGRGNFPDRFSARQFPNYSSELNVNALLLGDSALYLCASSFEMMDRGTEAFFGQGTRLTVV.

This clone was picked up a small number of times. The CDR3 DNA sequence: TGTGCCAGCAGTTACCTGGGACAGAACTATGGCTACACCTTC. It translates to CASSYLGQNYGYTF. The gene calls are TRBV6-2 or TRBV6-3 and TRBJ1-2; 7 bases agree with TRBD1. V was clipped by 2 bases and J by 2 bases; unmatched bases: 2. Per the germline V gene, CDR1 is MNHEY and CDR2 is SVGEGT. The CDR3 is 14 amino acids.

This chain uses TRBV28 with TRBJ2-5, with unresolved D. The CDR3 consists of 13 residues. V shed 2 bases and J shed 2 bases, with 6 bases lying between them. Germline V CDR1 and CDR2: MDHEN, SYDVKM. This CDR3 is CASSLIAQETQYF. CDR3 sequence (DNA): TGTGCCAGCAGTTTAATAGCACAAGAGACCCAGTACTTC. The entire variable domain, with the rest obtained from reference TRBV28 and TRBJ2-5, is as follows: DVKVTQSSRYLVKRTGEKVFLECVQDMDHENMFWYRQDPGLGLRLIYFSYDVKMKEKGDIPEGYSVSREKKERFSLILESASTNQTSMYLCASSLIAQETQYFGPGTRLLVL.

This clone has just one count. The CDR3 spells CASRSGGTDTQYF. The CDR3 DNA is TGTGCCAGCAGGAGCGGGGGCACAGATACGCAGTATTTT. The chain joins TRBV12-3 or TRBV12-4 to TRBJ2-3, with 7 nucleotides matching TRBD2. The length of the CDR3 is 13 residues. Trimming removed 6 bases from V and 1 base from J; junction bases left unmatched: 1.

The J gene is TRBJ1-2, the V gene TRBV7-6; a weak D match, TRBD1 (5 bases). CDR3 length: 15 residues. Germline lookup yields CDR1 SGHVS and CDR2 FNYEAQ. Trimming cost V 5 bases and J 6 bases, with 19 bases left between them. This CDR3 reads CASSPTDTKSHGYTF. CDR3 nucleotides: TGTGCCAGCAGCCCAACGGACACCAAATCTCATGGCTACACCTTC.

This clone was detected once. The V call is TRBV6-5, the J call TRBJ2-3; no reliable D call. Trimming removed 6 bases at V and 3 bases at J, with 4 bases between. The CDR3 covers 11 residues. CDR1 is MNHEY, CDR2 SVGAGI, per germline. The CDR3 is CASRSTDTQYF. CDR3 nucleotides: TGTGCCAGCAGGTCGACAGATACGCAGTATTTT.

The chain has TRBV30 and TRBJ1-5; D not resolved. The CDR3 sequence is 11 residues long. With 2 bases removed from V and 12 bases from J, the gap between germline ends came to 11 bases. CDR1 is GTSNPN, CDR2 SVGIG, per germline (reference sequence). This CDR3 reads CAWSKPTNQHF. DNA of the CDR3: TGTGCCTGGAGTAAACCTACTAACCAGCATTTT.

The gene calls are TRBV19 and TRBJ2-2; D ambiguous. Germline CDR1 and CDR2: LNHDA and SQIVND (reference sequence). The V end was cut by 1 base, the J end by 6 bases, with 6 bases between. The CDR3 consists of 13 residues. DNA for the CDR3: TGTGCCAGTAGTATAGTTCCGTCCGGGGAGCTGTTTTTT. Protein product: CASSIVPSGELFF.

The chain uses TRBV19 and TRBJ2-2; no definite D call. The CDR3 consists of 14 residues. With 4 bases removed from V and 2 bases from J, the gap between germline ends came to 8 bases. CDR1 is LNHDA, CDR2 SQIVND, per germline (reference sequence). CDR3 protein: CASSTGLNTGELFF. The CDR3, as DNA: TGTGCCAGTAGTACGGGTCTCAACACCGGGGAGCTGTTTTTT.

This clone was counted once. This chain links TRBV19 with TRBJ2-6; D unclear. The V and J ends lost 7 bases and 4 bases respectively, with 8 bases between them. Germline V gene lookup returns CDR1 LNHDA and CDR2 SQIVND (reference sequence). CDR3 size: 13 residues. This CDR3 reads CASTQVGANVLTF. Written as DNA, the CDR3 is TGTGCCAGTACCCAGGTGGGGGCCAACGTCCTGACTTTC.

Written as DNA, the CDR3 is TGTGCCAGCAGCGTAGGCGGGGGAGGGACCGGGGAGCTGTTTTTT. It specifies CASSVGGGGTGELFF. The V call is TRBV9, the J call TRBJ2-2; TRBD2 matches 7 bases. The V and J ends lost 0 bases and 5 bases, in that order; junction bases with no gene match: 4. The CDR3 contains 15 residues. Germline-derived CDR1 and CDR2 are SGDLS and YYNGEE.

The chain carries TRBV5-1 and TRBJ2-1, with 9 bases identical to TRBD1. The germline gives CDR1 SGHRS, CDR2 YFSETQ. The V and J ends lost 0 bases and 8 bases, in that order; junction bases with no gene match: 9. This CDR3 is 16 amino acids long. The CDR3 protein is CASSLALTGGIDEQFF. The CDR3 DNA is TGCGCCAGCAGCTTGGCTTTGACAGGGGGAATTGATGAGCAGTTCTTC.

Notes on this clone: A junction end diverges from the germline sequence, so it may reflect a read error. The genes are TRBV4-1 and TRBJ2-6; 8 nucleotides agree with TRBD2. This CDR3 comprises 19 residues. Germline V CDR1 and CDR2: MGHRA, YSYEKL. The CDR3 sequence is CARSPRLGGADSGANVLTF. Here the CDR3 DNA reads TGCGCCCGCAGCCCCCGACTCGGGGGGGCCGACTCTGGGGCCAACGTCCTGACTTTC.

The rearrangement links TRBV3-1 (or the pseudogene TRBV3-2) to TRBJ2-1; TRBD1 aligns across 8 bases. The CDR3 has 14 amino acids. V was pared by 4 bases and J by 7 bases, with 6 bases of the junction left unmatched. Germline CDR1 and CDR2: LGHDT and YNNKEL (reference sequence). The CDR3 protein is CASSPGTGGNEQFF. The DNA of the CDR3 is TGTGCCAGCAGCCCAGGGACAGGAGGGAATGAGCAGTTCTTC.

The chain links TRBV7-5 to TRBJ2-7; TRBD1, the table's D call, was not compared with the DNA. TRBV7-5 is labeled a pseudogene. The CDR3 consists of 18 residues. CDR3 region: CARSLAPQRQGSLDEQYF. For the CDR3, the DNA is TGTGCCAGAAGCTTAGCTCCCCAAAGACAGGGCTCTCTGGACGAGCAGTACTTC.

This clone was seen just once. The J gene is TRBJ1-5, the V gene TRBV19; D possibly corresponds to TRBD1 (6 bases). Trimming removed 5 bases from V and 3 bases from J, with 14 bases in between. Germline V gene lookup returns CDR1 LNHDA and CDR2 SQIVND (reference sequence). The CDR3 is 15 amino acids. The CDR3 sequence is CASSVDRTYNQPQHF. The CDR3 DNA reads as TGTGCCAGTAGTGTTGACAGGACCTACAATCAGCCCCAGCATTTT.

This CDR3 is CASSEFYETQYF. The CDR3 coding sequence is TGTGCCAGCAGTGAATTTTATGAGACCCAGTACTTC. The chain is built from TRBV2 and TRBJ2-5; D is ambiguous. The CDR3 runs to 12 residues. Trimming cost V 2 bases and J 5 bases, with 6 bases left between them. Germline CDR1 SNHLY, CDR2 FYNNEI.

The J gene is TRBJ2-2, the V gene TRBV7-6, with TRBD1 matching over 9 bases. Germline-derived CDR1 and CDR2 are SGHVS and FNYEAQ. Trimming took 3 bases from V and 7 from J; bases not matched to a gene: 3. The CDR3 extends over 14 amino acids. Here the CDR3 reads CASSFNRGRGELFF. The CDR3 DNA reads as TGTGCCAGCAGCTTCAACAGGGGGCGCGGGGAGCTGTTTTTT.

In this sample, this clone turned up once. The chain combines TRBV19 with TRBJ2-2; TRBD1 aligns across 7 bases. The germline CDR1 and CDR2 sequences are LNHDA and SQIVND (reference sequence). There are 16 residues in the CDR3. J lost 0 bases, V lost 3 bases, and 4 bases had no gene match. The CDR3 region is CASSIGTVTNTGELFF. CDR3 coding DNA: TGTGCCAGTAGTATCGGGACAGTGACGAACACCGGGGAGCTGTTTTTT.

In nucleotides, the CDR3 is TGTGCCAGTACCCTACAGGGTTCGAACACTGAAGCTTTCTTT. Its protein product is CASTLQGSNTEAFF. V gene TRBV19 combines with J gene TRBJ1-1, with D possibly being TRBD1 (6 bases). Trimming cost V 7 bases and J 1 base, with 13 bases left between them. The CDR3 totals 14 residues. Germline-derived CDR1 and CDR2 are LNHDA and SQIVND (reference sequence). Complete variable domain (other parts from reference TRBV19 and TRBJ1-1): DGGITQSPKYLFRKEGQNVTLSCEQNLNHDAMYWYRQDPGQGLRLIYYSQIVNDFQKGDIAEGYSVSREKKESFPLTVTSAQKNPTAFYLCASTLQGSNTEAFFGQGTRLTVV.

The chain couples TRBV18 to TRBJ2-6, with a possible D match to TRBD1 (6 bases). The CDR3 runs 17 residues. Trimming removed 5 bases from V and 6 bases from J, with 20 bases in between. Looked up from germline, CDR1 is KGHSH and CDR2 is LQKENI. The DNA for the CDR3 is TGTGCCAGCTCATCAATTCCGACAGGTGGAAAGGCCAACGTCCTGACTTTC. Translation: CASSSIPTGGKANVLTF.

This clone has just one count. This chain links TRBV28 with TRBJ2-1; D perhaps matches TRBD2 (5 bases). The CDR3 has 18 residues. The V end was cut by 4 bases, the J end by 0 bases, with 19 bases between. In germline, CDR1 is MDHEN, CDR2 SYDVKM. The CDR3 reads CASSSPERERTSYNEQFF. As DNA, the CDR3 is TGTGCCAGCAGTTCCCCAGAGCGTGAGCGGACCTCCTACAATGAGCAGTTCTTC.